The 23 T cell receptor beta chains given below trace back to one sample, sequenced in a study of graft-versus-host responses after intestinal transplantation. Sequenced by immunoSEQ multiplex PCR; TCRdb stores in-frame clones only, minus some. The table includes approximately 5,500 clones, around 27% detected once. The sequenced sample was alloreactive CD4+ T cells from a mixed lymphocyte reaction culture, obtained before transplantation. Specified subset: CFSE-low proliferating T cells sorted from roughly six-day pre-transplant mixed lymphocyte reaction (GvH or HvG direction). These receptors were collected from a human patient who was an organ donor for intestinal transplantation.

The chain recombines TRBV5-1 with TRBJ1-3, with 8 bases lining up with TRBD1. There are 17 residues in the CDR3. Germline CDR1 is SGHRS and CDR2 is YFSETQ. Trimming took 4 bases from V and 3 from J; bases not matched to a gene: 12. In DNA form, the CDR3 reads TGCGCCAGCAGCCCCCTCATACAGGGGGAATATGGAAACACCATATATTTT. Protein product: CASSPLIQGEYGNTIYF. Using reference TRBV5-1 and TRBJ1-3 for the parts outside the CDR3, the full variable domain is KAGVTQTPRYLIKTRGQQVTLSCSPISGHRSVSWYQQTPGQGLQFLFEYFSETQRNKGNFPGRFSGRQFSNSRSEMNVSTLELGDSALYLCASSPLIQGEYGNTIYFGEGSWLTVV.

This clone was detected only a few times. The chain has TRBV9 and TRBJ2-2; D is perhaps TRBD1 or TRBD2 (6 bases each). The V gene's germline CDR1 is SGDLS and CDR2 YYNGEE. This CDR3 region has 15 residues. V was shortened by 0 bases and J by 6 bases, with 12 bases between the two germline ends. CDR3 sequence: CASSVAGGHAGELFF. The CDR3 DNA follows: TGTGCCAGCAGCGTAGCTGGGGGGCACGCCGGGGAGCTGTTTTTT.

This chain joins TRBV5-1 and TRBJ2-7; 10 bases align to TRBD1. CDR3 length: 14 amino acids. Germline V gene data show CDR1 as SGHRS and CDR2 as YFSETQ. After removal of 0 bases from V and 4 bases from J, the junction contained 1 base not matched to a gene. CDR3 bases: TGCGCCAGCAGCTTGGGACAGGGGGCGTACGAGCAGTACTTC. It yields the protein CASSLGQGAYEQYF.

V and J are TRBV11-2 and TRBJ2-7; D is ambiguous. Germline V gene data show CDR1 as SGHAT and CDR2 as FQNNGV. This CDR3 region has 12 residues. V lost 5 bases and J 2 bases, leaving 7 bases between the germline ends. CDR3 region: CASSPRPYEQYF. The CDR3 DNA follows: TGTGCCAGCAGCCCCAGGCCCTACGAGCAGTACTTC.

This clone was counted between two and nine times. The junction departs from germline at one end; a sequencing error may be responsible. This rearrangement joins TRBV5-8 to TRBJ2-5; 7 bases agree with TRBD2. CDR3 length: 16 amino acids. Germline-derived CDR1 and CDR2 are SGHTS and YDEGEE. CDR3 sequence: CASSPLWASGQETRYF. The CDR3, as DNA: TGTGCCAGCAGCCCCCTGTGGGCTAGCGGTCAAGAGACCCGGTACTTC.

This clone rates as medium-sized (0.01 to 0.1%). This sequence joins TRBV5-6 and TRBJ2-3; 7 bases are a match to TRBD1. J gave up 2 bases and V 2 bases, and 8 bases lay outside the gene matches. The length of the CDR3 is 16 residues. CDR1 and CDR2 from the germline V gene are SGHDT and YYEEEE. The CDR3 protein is CASSFLQGTYTDTQYF. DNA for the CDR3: TGTGCCAGCAGCTTCTTACAGGGGACCTACACAGATACGCAGTATTTT.

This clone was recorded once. This CDR3 reads CTSRTISLCTSRANVLTF. The CDR3 DNA sequence: TGCACCAGCAGAACAATTAGTTTGTGCACAAGTCGGGCCAACGTCCTGACTTTC. The chain is built from TRBV1 and TRBJ2-6. TRBV1 is a known pseudogene. The CDR3 has 18 residues.

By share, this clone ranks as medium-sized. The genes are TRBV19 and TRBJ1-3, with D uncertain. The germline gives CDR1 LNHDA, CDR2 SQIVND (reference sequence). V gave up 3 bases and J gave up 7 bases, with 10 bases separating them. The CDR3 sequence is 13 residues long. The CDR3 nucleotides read TGTGCCAGTAGTATTGGCTTGGGGAACACCATATATTTT. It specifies CASSIGLGNTIYF.

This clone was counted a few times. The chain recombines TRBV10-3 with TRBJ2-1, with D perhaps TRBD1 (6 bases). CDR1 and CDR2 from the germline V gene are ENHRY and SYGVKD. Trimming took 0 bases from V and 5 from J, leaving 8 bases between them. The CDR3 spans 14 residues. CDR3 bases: TGTGCCATCAGTGAGTCGGGGGCGAACAATGAGCAGTTCTTC. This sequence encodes CAISESGANNEQFF.

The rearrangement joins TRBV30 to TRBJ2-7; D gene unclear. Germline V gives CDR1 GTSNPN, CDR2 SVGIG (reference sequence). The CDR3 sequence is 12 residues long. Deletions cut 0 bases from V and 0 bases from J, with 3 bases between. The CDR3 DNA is TGTGCCTGGAGTGTACACTCCTACGAGCAGTACTTC. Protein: CAWSVHSYEQYF.

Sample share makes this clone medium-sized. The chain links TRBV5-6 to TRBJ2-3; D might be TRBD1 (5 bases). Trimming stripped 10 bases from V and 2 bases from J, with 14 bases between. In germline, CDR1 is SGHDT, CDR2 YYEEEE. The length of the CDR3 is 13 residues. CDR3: CAWSGSLTDTQYF. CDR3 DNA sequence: TGTGCCTGGTCAGGGTCCCTCACAGATACGCAGTATTTT.

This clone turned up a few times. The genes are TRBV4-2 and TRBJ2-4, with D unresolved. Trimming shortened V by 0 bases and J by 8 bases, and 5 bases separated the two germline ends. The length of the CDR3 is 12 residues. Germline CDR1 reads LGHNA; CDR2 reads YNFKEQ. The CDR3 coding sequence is TGTGCCAGCAGCCAAGACGACGACATTCAGTACTTC. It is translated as CASSQDDDIQYF.

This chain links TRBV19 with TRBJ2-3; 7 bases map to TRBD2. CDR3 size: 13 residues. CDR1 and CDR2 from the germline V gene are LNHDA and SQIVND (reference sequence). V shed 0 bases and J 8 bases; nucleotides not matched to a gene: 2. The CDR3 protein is CASSIELAGTQYF. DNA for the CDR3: TGTGCCAGTAGTATAGAATTAGCGGGTACGCAGTATTTT.

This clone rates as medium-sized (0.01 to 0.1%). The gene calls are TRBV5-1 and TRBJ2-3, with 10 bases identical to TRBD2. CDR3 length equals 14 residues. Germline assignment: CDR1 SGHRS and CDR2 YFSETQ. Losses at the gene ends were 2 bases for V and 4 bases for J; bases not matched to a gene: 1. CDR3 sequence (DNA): TGCGCCAGCAGCTTACTAGCGGGACCAGATACGCAGTATTTT. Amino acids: CASSLLAGPDTQYF.

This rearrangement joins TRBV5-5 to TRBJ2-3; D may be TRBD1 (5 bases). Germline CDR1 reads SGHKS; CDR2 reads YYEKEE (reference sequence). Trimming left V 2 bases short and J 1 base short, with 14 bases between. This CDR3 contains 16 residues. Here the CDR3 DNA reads TGTGCCAGCAGCTTAAGGGCCTGGACACGCACAGATACGCAGTATTTT. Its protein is CASSLRAWTRTDTQYF. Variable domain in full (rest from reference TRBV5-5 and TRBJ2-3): DAGVTQSPTHLIKTRGQQVTLRCSPISGHKSVSWYQQVLGQGPQFIFQYYEKEERGRGNFPDRFSARQFPNYSSELNVNALLLGDSALYLCASSLRAWTRTDTQYFGPGTRLTVL.

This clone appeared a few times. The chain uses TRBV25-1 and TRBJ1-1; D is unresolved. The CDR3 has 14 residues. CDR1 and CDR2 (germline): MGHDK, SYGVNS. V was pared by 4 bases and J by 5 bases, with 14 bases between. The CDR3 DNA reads TGTGCCAGCAGTGTTGGGGAGGGATGGACTGAAGCTTTCTTT. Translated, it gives CASSVGEGWTEAFF.

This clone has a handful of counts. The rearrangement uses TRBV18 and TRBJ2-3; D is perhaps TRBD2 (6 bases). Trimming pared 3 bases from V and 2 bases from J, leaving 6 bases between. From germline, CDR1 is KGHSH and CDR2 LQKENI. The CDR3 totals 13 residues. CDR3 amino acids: CASSPGLTDTQYF. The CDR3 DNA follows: TGTGCCAGCTCACCGGGACTCACAGATACGCAGTATTTT.

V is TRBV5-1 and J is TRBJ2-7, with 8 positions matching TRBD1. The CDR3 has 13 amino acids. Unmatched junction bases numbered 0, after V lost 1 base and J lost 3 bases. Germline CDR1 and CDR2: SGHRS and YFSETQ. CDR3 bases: TGCGCCAGCAGCTTGACAGGGGGCTACGAGCAGTACTTC. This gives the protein CASSLTGGYEQYF. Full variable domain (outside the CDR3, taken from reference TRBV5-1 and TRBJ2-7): KAGVTQTPRYLIKTRGQQVTLSCSPISGHRSVSWYQQTPGQGLQFLFEYFSETQRNKGNFPGRFSGRQFSNSRSEMNVSTLELGDSALYLCASSLTGGYEQYFGPGTRLTVT.

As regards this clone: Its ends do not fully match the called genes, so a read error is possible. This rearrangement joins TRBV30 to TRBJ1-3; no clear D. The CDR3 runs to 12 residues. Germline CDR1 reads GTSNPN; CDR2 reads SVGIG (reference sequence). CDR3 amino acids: CAWSPPGNTVYF. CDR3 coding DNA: TGTGCCTGGAGTCCGCCCGGAAACACCGTATATTTT.

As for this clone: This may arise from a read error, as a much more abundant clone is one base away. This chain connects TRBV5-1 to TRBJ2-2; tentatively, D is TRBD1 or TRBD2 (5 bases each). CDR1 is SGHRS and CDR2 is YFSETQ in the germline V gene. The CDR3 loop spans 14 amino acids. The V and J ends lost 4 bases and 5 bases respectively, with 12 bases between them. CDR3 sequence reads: CASSGGPATGELFF. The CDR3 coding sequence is TGCGCCAGCAGCGGGGGACCGGCTACCGGGGAGCTGTTTTTT.

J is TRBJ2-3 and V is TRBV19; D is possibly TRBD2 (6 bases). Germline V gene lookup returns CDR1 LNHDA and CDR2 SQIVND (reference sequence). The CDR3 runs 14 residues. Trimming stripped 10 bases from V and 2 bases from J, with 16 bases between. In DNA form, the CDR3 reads TGTGCCACCAGAGGGAGGCAGATCACAGATACGCAGTATTTT. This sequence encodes CATRGRQITDTQYF.

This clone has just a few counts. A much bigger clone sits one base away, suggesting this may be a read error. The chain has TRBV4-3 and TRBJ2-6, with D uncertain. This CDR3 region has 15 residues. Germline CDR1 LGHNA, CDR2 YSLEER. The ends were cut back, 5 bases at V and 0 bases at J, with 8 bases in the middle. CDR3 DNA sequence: TGCGCCAGCAGCTTGGTGGGCTCTGGGGCCAACGTCCTGACTTTC. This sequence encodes CASSLVGSGANVLTF.

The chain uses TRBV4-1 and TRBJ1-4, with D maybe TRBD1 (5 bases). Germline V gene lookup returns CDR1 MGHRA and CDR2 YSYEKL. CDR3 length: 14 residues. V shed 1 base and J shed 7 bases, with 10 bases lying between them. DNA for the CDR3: TGCGCCAGCAGCCAAGTGATGAGGGGTGAAAAACTGTTTTTT. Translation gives CASSQVMRGEKLFF.